The T cell receptor beta chain under discussion was sequenced for a study of early stage breast cancer tumors. In the study overall: Most of the 16 invasive tumors were ER+, PR+ and HER2-. Invasive lobular carcinomas made up about 30% of the 12 ER+/PR+/HER2- tumors.

Clones were sequenced by immunoSEQ multiplex PCR, and TCRdb holds only the in-frame ones, with some missing. Of about 72,000 clones in the sample, more than 65% were seen once. Germline CDR1 reads MGHRA; CDR2 reads YSYEKL. The V end lost 4 bases, the J end lost 5 bases, and 15 bases lay between the germline ends. This CDR3 has 14 amino acids. Turning to this clone: The antigen remains undetermined.

General study results and limits: Commonly generated sequences made up most enriched TCRB sequences shared between patients. Comparing each tissue with blood distinguished tumor from normal in about 85% of the 16 patients.

This TCR derives from a person aged 55 to 75 with breast cancer. V and J are TRBV4-1 and TRBJ2-7; tentatively, D is TRBD1 (5 bases). The sample comprised blood. The CDR3 DNA sequence: TGCGCCAGCAGCCCCACGAGGACACACAACGAGCAGTACTTC. This sequence encodes CASSPTRTHNEQYF.